This T cell receptor (beta chain) was identified in a study of PD-L1 blockade in urothelial cancer. Study as a whole: The study started patients on atezolizumab at some point between 2014 and 2016, giving 1,200 mg intravenously every 3 weeks.

Worth noting for this clone: The target antigen is unknown.

Described time point: peripheral blood 6 weeks after treatment start. Sequencing used immunoSEQ multiplex PCR; TCRdb keeps in-frame clones, though not all of them. Of roughly 120,000 clones listed, more than 85% are singletons. General observations from the study: When pretreatment blood TCR clonality was below the median, it predicted better survival.

CDR1 SGDLS and CDR2 YYNGEE come from the germline V gene. The CDR3 length is 15 residues. V lost 2 bases to trimming and J lost 0 bases; unmatched junction nucleotides: 1. This sequence was found in a man between 60 and 75 years old with urothelial cancer. This chain joins TRBV9 and TRBJ2-2; 7 bases are a match to TRBD1. Sequencing was performed on PBMCs, taken around atezolizumab (anti-PD-L1) treatment. The CDR3: CASSVDRANTGELFF. Written as DNA, the CDR3 is TGTGCCAGCAGCGTCGACAGGGCGAACACCGGGGAGCTGTTTTTT.